Detailed here is one TCR beta chain. The antigen is not known. The germline CDR1 and CDR2 sequences are ENHRY and SYGVKD. This CDR3 comprises 13 residues. Trimming took 0 bases from V and 10 from J, leaving 10 bases between them. The sample comes from a study of T-cell reconstitution after alpha-beta-depleted transplantation in children. Findings and limits, study-wide: T-cell counts and diversity at one year post-transplant came mainly from newly produced T cells. Surviving recipient T cells and thymic progenitors produced the high day-60 TCRbeta diversity seen in some patients. By about two months after transplant, alpha-beta T cells reportedly arose from several hundred graft clones that had expanded.

For TCRbeta, the library was prepared with unique molecular identifiers. From the PCR reads, TCRdb called clonotypes with MiXCR, one entry per CDR3 protein. The sample comprises over 15,000 distinct CDR3 sequences, 10% to 15% of which are singletons, and less than 45% rests with the top ten. This specimen was PBMCs, mostly from graft donor cells, taken 60 days after TCRalphabeta/CD19-depleted stem cell transplant. The chain uses TRBV10-3 and TRBJ1-5; D gene uncertain. The source is a female patient aged 2-9 years who had a stem cell transplant for congenital amegakaryocytic thrombocytopenia, so the T cells may come from the graft donor. CDR3 nucleotide sequence: TGTGCCATCAGTGAGTCGAAGGCGGGTCCCCAGCATTTT. Translating gives CAISESKAGPQHF.